Each of the 18 T cell receptor beta chains below was sequenced from the same sample in a study of cytomegalovirus exposure and HLA in healthy donors. The PCR contained 60 Vbeta and 13 Jbeta primers. Repertoires were generated with immunoSEQ multiplex PCR, while TCRdb's copy carries only in-frame clones and drops some. Of approximately 150,000 clones listed, 80% are singletons. Sequencing was performed on PBMCs. These receptor sequences come from a woman in her 40s in good health and CMV-seronegative.

The chain links TRBV11-1 to TRBJ2-1; D gene uncertain. V dropped 7 bases and J dropped 6 bases, with 10 bases sitting between them. CDR1 is SGHAT and CDR2 is FQDESV in the germline V gene (reference sequence). This CDR3 spans 12 amino acids. This CDR3 reads CASTPSPNEQFF. The CDR3 DNA follows: TGTGCCAGCACCCCGTCCCCCAATGAGCAGTTCTTC.

The gene calls are TRBV12-5 and TRBJ1-5; 7 bases are shared with TRBD1. The CDR3 is 17 amino acids. The junction had 7 bases not matched to a gene; V was cut back by 0 bases and J by 2 bases. The germline V gene encodes CDR1 LGHNT and CDR2 FRNRAP. CDR3 region: CASGLVIQGSGNQPQHF. DNA of the CDR3: TGTGCTAGTGGTTTGGTGATACAGGGGTCGGGCAATCAGCCCCAGCATTTT.

The chain links TRBV10-3 to TRBJ2-7, with 7 nucleotides matching TRBD1. The germline CDR1 and CDR2 sequences are ENHRY and SYGVKD. The CDR3 totals 16 residues. J was trimmed by 1 base and V by 4 bases; bases with no gene match: 10. Written as DNA, the CDR3 is TGTGCCATCAGTGGGTCCTTGGGACAGACGTCCTACGAGCAGTACTTC. It codes for CAISGSLGQTSYEQYF.

V usage is TRBV19 and J usage is TRBJ1-1, with TRBD1 as a possible D gene (5 bases). The CDR3 has 13 amino acids. Looked up from germline, CDR1 is LNHDA and CDR2 is SQIVND (reference sequence). Trimming cost V 5 bases and J 5 bases, with 12 bases left between them. This chain's CDR3 is CASSPRVGTEAFF. CDR3 coding DNA: TGTGCCAGTAGTCCCAGGGTAGGGACTGAAGCTTTCTTT.

The chain links TRBV28 to TRBJ1-6; D is perhaps TRBD1 (6 bases). There are 16 residues in the CDR3. Trimming stripped 8 bases from V and 1 base from J, with 15 bases between. Germline assignment: CDR1 MDHEN and CDR2 SYDVKM. The CDR3 DNA reads TGTGCCAGCCGCAAAGGGGGGGAATCCTATAATTCACCCCTCCACTTT. Protein sequence: CASRKGGESYNSPLHF.

V is TRBV4-1 and J is TRBJ2-3; 8 bases match TRBD2. The CDR3 consists of 17 residues. CDR1 is MGHRA, CDR2 YSYEKL, per germline. V lost 0 bases and J lost 1; bases outside the gene matches: 6. DNA of the CDR3: TGCGCCAGCAGCCAAGAATTAGCGGGATTACGCACAGATACGCAGTATTTT. This translates into CASSQELAGLRTDTQYF.

Points on this clone: One end of the junction varies from germline; a read error may be responsible. This chain joins TRBV7-9 and TRBJ1-2; D ambiguous. The length of the CDR3 is 14 residues. CDR1 SEHNR and CDR2 FQNEAQ come from the germline V gene (reference sequence). In DNA form, the CDR3 reads TGTTCCAGCAGCTTGCCCGGGGAGTTGGGGGGCTACACCTTC. Its protein is CSSSLPGELGGYTF.

A note on this clone: The junction departs from the called germline gene at one end, perhaps through a read error. The genes are TRBV7-9 and TRBJ2-7; 8 nucleotides match TRBD1. From germline, CDR1 is SEHNR and CDR2 FQNEAQ (reference sequence). CDR3 length equals 15 residues. CDR3 loop: CSSSWGQAEHYEQYF. Written as DNA, the CDR3 is TGTTCCAGCAGCTGGGGACAGGCAGAACACTACGAGCAGTACTTC.

This clone occurred once. The chain employs TRBV4-1 and TRBJ2-7; TRBD2 is a possible D gene (5 bases). Between the trimmed V and J ends, which lost 1 base and 7 bases, there was a span of 14 bases. This CDR3 contains 14 residues. Germline CDR1 is MGHRA and CDR2 is YSYEKL. CDR3 nucleotides: TGCGCCAGCAGCCAAGTTCCGGGCCCGGGAGAGCAGTACTTC. Amino acid sequence: CASSQVPGPGEQYF.

The chain employs TRBV2 and TRBJ1-2; D is unresolved. The CDR3 is made up of 12 amino acids. In germline, CDR1 is SNHLY, CDR2 FYNNEI. V was shortened by 6 bases and J by 1 base, with 6 bases between the two germline ends. The CDR3 bases are TGTGCCAGCAGGGTAGTTAACTATGGCTACACCTTC. This translates into CASRVVNYGYTF.

The CDR3 loop is CASTSGAKIRPLHF. As DNA, the CDR3 is TGTGCCAGCACCAGTGGTGCCAAAATTCGACCCCTCCACTTT. The chain couples TRBV6-5 to TRBJ1-6; D remains unclear. The CDR3 totals 14 residues. V lost 7 bases and J 12 bases, leaving 19 bases between the germline ends. The germline V gene has CDR1 MNHEY and CDR2 SVGAGI.

This clone was counted once. The genes are TRBV28 and TRBJ2-7, with 7 bases that match TRBD2. This CDR3 spans 11 amino acids. Germline V CDR1 and CDR2: MDHEN, SYDVKM. The V and J ends lost 10 bases and 4 bases, in that order; junction bases with no gene match: 4. The CDR3 sequence: CATNGRYEQYF. CDR3 DNA sequence: TGTGCCACCAACGGGAGGTACGAGCAGTACTTC.

The V and J genes are TRBV5-6 and TRBJ1-3; D is unclear. The length of the CDR3 is 16 residues. The ends were cut back, 0 bases at V and 0 bases at J, with 10 bases in the middle. Germline CDR1 SGHDT, CDR2 YYEEEE. For the CDR3, the DNA is TGTGCCAGCAGCTTGGCCCGGCGGAGCTCTGGAAACACCATATATTTT. Protein sequence: CASSLARRSSGNTIYF.

V and J are TRBV11-3 and TRBJ2-1; D gene uncertain. The CDR3 sequence is 13 residues long. Trimming shortened V by 5 bases and J by 10 bases, and 15 bases separated the two germline ends. CDR1 is SGHNT, CDR2 YENEEA, per germline. This CDR3 is CASSVRLGLEQFF. CDR3 DNA: TGTGCCAGCAGCGTCCGTCTGGGCCTCGAGCAGTTCTTC.

This clone is a singleton in its sample. V and J are TRBV5-6 and TRBJ2-6; D may be TRBD1 (6 bases). The germline V gene encodes CDR1 SGHDT and CDR2 YYEEEE. Trimming removed 1 base at V and 0 bases at J, with 11 bases between. The CDR3 spans 17 residues. The CDR3 DNA reads as TGTGCCAGCAGCTTGCCAGGGGCCGCCTCTGGGGCCAACGTCCTGACTTTC. Its protein product is CASSLPGAASGANVLTF.

The gene calls are TRBV18 and TRBJ2-1; weak D call: TRBD1 (6 bases). Germline V gene lookup returns CDR1 KGHSH and CDR2 LQKENI. V shed 3 bases and J shed 0 bases, with 18 bases lying between them. This CDR3 has 18 amino acids. The CDR3 sequence: CASSPTGQRMSSYNEQFF. The CDR3 DNA is TGTGCCAGCTCACCGACAGGTCAAAGAATGAGCTCCTACAATGAGCAGTTCTTC.

The chain has TRBV30 and TRBJ2-2; D is perhaps TRBD1 (6 bases). Germline lookup yields CDR1 GTSNPN and CDR2 SVGIG (reference sequence). This CDR3 region has 18 residues. The V gene lost 2 bases and the J gene lost 5 bases, with 24 bases spanning the gap. CDR3 in DNA: TGTGCCTGGAGTCCCCAAAAGGCCGGGACACTAGAAACCGGGGAGCTGTTTTTT. Translating it yields CAWSPQKAGTLETGELFF.

The chain uses TRBV7-2 and TRBJ2-3; D unclear. The CDR3 spans 14 residues. V was clipped by 5 bases and J by 2 bases, with 11 bases between them. In germline, CDR1 is SGHTA, CDR2 FQGNSA. In DNA form, the CDR3 reads TGTGCCAGCAGCACCCACTCAACCACAGATACGCAGTATTTT. Its translation: CASSTHSTTDTQYF.